This T cell receptor (beta chain) was retrieved from a study of blood T cell repertoires in COVID-19. Study-wide background: PBMCs, B-cell-depleted T cells, or T cells provided the cDNA or gDNA that made up the material.

Germline V gives CDR1 MDHEN, CDR2 SYDVKM. Trimming removed 4 bases at V and 12 bases at J, with 10 bases between. The CDR3 consists of 12 residues. Using immunoSEQ multiplex PCR, the repertoire was profiled, and TCRdb retains in-frame clones only, with some absent. The sample has over 70,000 clones, approximately 88% seen once. This clone was seen only once. Sequencing used peripheral blood. This TCR was sampled from a woman over 75 with acute or convalescent COVID-19. V and J are TRBV28 and TRBJ1-6, with D unclear. CDR3 sequence reads: CASSSRERPLHF. CDR3 bases: TGTGCCAGCAGTTCGAGGGAAAGACCCCTCCACTTT. Variable domain in full (rest from reference TRBV28 and TRBJ1-6): DVKVTQSSRYLVKRTGEKVFLECVQDMDHENMFWYRQDPGLGLRLIYFSYDVKMKEKGDIPEGYSVSREKKERFSLILESASTNQTSMYLCASSSRERPLHFGNGTRLTVT.